Presented here are 14 T cell receptor beta chains from one specimen sequenced in a study of blood T cells in healthy people across ages. PCR was performed a second time for roughly 7 to 11 cycles using a sample-barcoded 5' primer and a J-beta primer mix. TCRdb re-analysed the 5' RACE reads in MiXCR, keeping a single row per CDR3 protein. The data show just over 1 million distinct CDR3 sequences, around 43% seen once. Sequenced: blood. The receptors stem from a woman aged 55-75 years in good health.

The V call is TRBV27, the J call TRBJ2-3, with D unresolved. CDR1 and CDR2 (germline): MNHEY, SMNVEV (reference sequence). V was trimmed by 3 bases and J by 0 bases, leaving 10 bases between them. The CDR3 loop spans 15 amino acids. As DNA, the CDR3 is TGTGCCAGCAGTTTGGACGGACCTAGCACAGATACGCAGTATTTT. Translated: CASSLDGPSTDTQYF.

There are a few counts of this clonotype. Here the CDR3 DNA reads TGTGCCAGCAGCTTGAACGGCCCAGGGCCAGCCAAAAACATTCAGTACTTC. It is translated as CASSLNGPGPAKNIQYF. The gene calls are TRBV5-6 and TRBJ2-4, with D possibly being TRBD1 (5 bases). CDR1 and CDR2 (germline): SGHDT, YYEEEE. V was pared by 1 base and J by 0 bases, with 14 bases between. The CDR3 totals 17 residues.

Regarding this clonotype: Being one base from a much bigger clone, this may be a read error. The rearrangement links TRBV10-3 to TRBJ2-7, with TRBD2 as a possible D gene (6 bases). V lost 9 bases to trimming and J lost 10 bases, with 22 bases between them. Germline CDR1 ENHRY, CDR2 SYGVKD. The CDR3 is made up of 13 amino acids. Written as DNA, the CDR3 is TGTGCCATGTTACGGAAACCGGGGGAGGCCCAGTACTTC. Protein sequence: CAMLRKPGEAQYF.

The chain recombines TRBV10-3 with TRBJ2-5, with 7 bases lining up with TRBD2. V lost 2 bases and J lost 1; bases outside the gene matches: 7. The germline V gene encodes CDR1 ENHRY and CDR2 SYGVKD. The CDR3 spans 16 residues. CDR3 region: CAISEASGAIQETQYF. DNA of the CDR3: TGTGCCATCAGTGAGGCTAGCGGAGCCATCCAAGAGACCCAGTACTTC.

This sequence joins TRBV12-3 or TRBV12-4 and TRBJ2-4, with TRBD2 as a possible D gene (6 bases). The J call may be in error: the DNA end matches TRBJ2-7 better. The CDR3 consists of 11 residues. The CDR3 bases are TGTGCCAGCAGTTGGGGACTCGAGCAGTACTTC. Its translation: CASSWGLEQYF.

DNA of the CDR3: TGCGCCAGCAGCAACTTACAGGGGGATCAGTACTTC. Amino acid sequence: CASSNLQGDQYF. The V call is TRBV5-1, the J call TRBJ2-4; TRBD1 agrees at 8 bases. Unmatched junction bases numbered 6, after V lost 4 bases and J lost 12 bases. Per the germline V gene, CDR1 is SGHRS and CDR2 is YFSETQ. The CDR3 runs to 12 residues.

This clonotype was detected many times. A much larger clone sits a single nucleotide away, making a read error possible. V is TRBV5-1 and J is TRBJ2-7, with D uncertain. The germline V gene has CDR1 SGHRS and CDR2 YFSETQ. V was trimmed by 0 bases and J by 0 bases, leaving 4 bases between them. This CDR3 comprises 13 residues. The CDR3 DNA is TGCGCCAGCAGCTTGGAGAGCTCCTACGAGCAGTACTTC. Translated: CASSLESSYEQYF.

This sequence joins TRBV28 and TRBJ1-4, with D perhaps matching TRBD1 (5 bases). CDR1 is MDHEN, CDR2 SYDVKM, per germline. The CDR3 consists of 15 residues. The ends were cut back, 5 bases at V and 3 bases at J, with 13 bases in the middle. The CDR3 DNA follows: TGTGCCAGCAGTCCCCTCGGGGGGTCTAATGAAAAACTGTTTTTT. Encoded protein: CASSPLGGSNEKLFF.

The genes are TRBV6-5 and TRBJ2-5; a weak D match, TRBD2 (5 bases). The V and J ends lost 6 bases and 11 bases respectively, with 19 bases between them. This CDR3 is built from 13 residues. Germline V gene lookup returns CDR1 MNHEY and CDR2 SVGAGI. CDR3 nucleotide sequence: TGTGCCAGCAGCACAGACTGGACCGGGGAGCAGTACTTC. It encodes CASSTDWTGEQYF.

V and J are TRBV5-1 and TRBJ2-1, with 9 bases identical to TRBD1. CDR3 size: 17 residues. The germline gives CDR1 SGHRS, CDR2 YFSETQ. V shed 5 bases, J shed 1 base, and the junction held 10 bases outside the gene matches. CDR3 nucleotides: TGCGCCAGCAGACGACATTGGACAGGGGAGTCCTACAATGAGCAGTTCTTC. It encodes CASRRHWTGESYNEQFF.

This chain links TRBV25-1 with TRBJ1-1; tentatively, D is TRBD1 (5 bases). V lost 1 base and J lost 1, with 7 bases in between. CDR1 and CDR2 (germline): MGHDK, SYGVNS. The length of the CDR3 is 14 residues. CDR3 nucleotide sequence: TGTGCCAGCAGTGAATTAGGGGAGAACACTGAAGCTTTCTTT. Its translation is CASSELGENTEAFF.

This clonotype was found a few times. The chain has TRBV2 and TRBJ2-1; 7 bases map to TRBD2. The ends lost 7 bases at V and 5 bases at J; junction bases unmatched: 11. The CDR3 has 15 amino acids. CDR1 and CDR2 from the germline V gene are SNHLY and FYNNEI. The CDR3 protein is CASTYSTSRDNEQFF. In nucleotides, the CDR3 is TGTGCCAGCACTTACTCGACTAGCAGAGACAATGAGCAGTTCTTC.

This clonotype has a handful of counts. This chain uses TRBV20-1 with TRBJ2-1, with TRBD2 identical over 14 bases. Germline V gives CDR1 DFQATT, CDR2 SNEGSKA (reference sequence). V shed 6 bases and J 11 bases; nucleotides not matched to a gene: 6. This CDR3 is 13 amino acids long. The CDR3 loop reads CSARGLAGEQQFF. In DNA form, the CDR3 reads TGCAGTGCGCGGGGACTAGCGGGGGAACAGCAGTTCTTC.

The chain has TRBV6-5 and TRBJ2-1; D may match TRBD1 or TRBD2 (5 bases each). V lost 2 bases to trimming and J lost 8 bases, with 19 bases between them. CDR1 is MNHEY and CDR2 is SVGAGI in the germline V gene. The CDR3 is 16 residues long. The CDR3 is CASSYRGSLWGDEQFF. The CDR3, as DNA: TGTGCCAGCAGTTACCGGGGCTCACTTTGGGGTGATGAGCAGTTCTTC.